This entry is about one T cell receptor beta chain. The sample is drawn from a study of cytomegalovirus exposure and HLA in healthy donors. The PCR contained 60 Vbeta and 13 Jbeta primers. TCRdb's copy holds only in-frame clones and misses some; the assay was immunoSEQ multiplex PCR. The sample gives some 130,000 clones, 60% to 85% of which show up once; 3.3% is in the top ten. CDR3 length: 15 amino acids. Trimming cost V 6 bases and J 7 bases; bases outside gene matches: 8. Germline assignment: CDR1 MNHNS and CDR2 SASEGT. V usage is TRBV6-1 and J usage is TRBJ2-1, with 11 bases that match TRBD2. Sequencing input: PBMCs. The sequence was obtained from a woman aged 25 to 39 in good health and CMV-seropositive. As DNA, the CDR3 is TGTGCCAGCAGGGAGGGACTAGCGGCTTGGAATGAGCAGTTCTTC. It yields the protein CASREGLAAWNEQFF.